The 26 T cell receptor beta chains in this list originate from one sample, sequenced in a study of cytomegalovirus exposure and HLA in healthy donors. Primers for the PCR totalled 60 Vbeta and 13 Jbeta. Repertoires were generated with immunoSEQ multiplex PCR, while TCRdb's copy carries only in-frame clones and drops some. Of about 120,000 clones listed, 65% to 80% are singletons. Sequencing was performed on PBMCs. Every receptor here comes from a male donor in good health and CMV-seropositive.

J is TRBJ1-2 and V is TRBV15; 7 nucleotides agree with TRBD1. After removal of 5 bases from V and 1 base from J, the junction contained 16 bases not matched to a gene. There are 18 residues in the CDR3. The V gene's germline CDR1 is LNHNV and CDR2 YYDKDF (reference sequence). CDR3 residues: CATSGSGTVDTFNYGYTF. DNA of the CDR3: TGTGCCACCAGCGGCTCCGGGACAGTAGACACTTTTAACTATGGCTACACCTTC.

The V call is TRBV15, the J call TRBJ2-5; TRBD2 matches at 7 bases. Germline CDR1 reads LNHNV; CDR2 reads YYDKDF (reference sequence). This CDR3 is built from 13 residues. Germline trimming cut 7 bases from V and 1 base from J; bases unmatched to any gene: 3. In DNA form, the CDR3 reads TGTGCCACCAAGACGGGAGGCCAAGAGACCCAGTACTTC. It codes for CATKTGGQETQYF.

Concerning this clone itself: Other DNA sequences from this sample encode an identical CDR3 as well. V gene TRBV5-1 combines with J gene TRBJ2-7, with 11 bases lining up with TRBD2. CDR3 length: 16 residues. With V trimmed by 1 base and J by 0 bases, 3 bases remained unmatched. From germline, CDR1 is SGHRS and CDR2 YFSETQ. DNA of the CDR3: TGCGCCAGCAGCTTGACTAGCGGGGGATTCTCCTACGAGCAGTACTTC. Translation: CASSLTSGGFSYEQYF.

The chain links TRBV28 to TRBJ1-4; D is unclear. CDR3 length: 15 residues. With 6 bases removed from V and 3 bases from J, the gap between germline ends came to 14 bases. The germline CDR1 and CDR2 sequences are MDHEN and SYDVKM. The CDR3 nucleotides are TGTGCCAGCAGCCTCGGGGTGGTGGCTAATGAAAAACTGTTTTTT. As protein: CASSLGVVANEKLFF. The variable domain in full, completed from reference TRBV28 and TRBJ1-4, reads DVKVTQSSRYLVKRTGEKVFLECVQDMDHENMFWYRQDPGLGLRLIYFSYDVKMKEKGDIPEGYSVSREKKERFSLILESASTNQTSMYLCASSLGVVANEKLFFGSGTQLSVL.

This clone was picked up a small number of times. The chain employs TRBV5-6 and TRBJ2-5, with TRBD2 matching 8 bases. Trimming removed 2 bases from V and 3 bases from J; junction bases left unmatched: 6. The CDR3 runs to 15 residues. Per germline, CDR1 SGHDT and CDR2 YYEEEE. The DNA of the CDR3 is TGTGCCAGCAGCTTTGGCGGGGGGAGGGAAGAGACCCAGTACTTC. Its translation is CASSFGGGREETQYF.

The chain carries TRBV12-5 and TRBJ1-2, with D possibly matching TRBD1 (5 bases). V gave up 1 base and J gave up 0 bases, with 6 bases separating them. The CDR3 has 14 amino acids. Germline CDR1 LGHNT, CDR2 FRNRAP. The CDR3 loop is CASGLDRSNYGYTF. CDR3 sequence (DNA): TGTGCTAGTGGTTTGGACAGGTCTAACTATGGCTACACCTTC.

This chain connects TRBV7-2 to TRBJ1-5; 9 bases match TRBD1. Germline assignment: CDR1 SGHTA and CDR2 FQGNSA. The CDR3 is made up of 14 amino acids. V gave up 5 bases and J gave up 5 bases; unmatched junction bases: 4. For the CDR3, the DNA is TGTGCCAGCAGCACGGACAGGGGCGATCAGCCCCAGCATTTT. It codes for CASSTDRGDQPQHF.

The CDR3 sequence: CASSLTGLRNQPQHF. The CDR3 nucleotides read TGTGCCAGCAGCTTAACAGGATTGCGCAATCAGCCCCAGCATTTT. This chain joins TRBV7-9 and TRBJ1-5, with D possibly TRBD1 on 5 matching bases. Germline loops: CDR1 SEHNR, CDR2 FQNEAQ (reference sequence). The V and J ends lost 2 bases and 2 bases respectively, with 10 bases between them. CDR3 length: 15 residues.

In this sample, this clone turned up once. The chain is built from TRBV19 and TRBJ2-3; a possible D gene is TRBD2 (6 bases). Between the trimmed V and J ends, which lost 5 bases and 4 bases, there was a span of 16 bases. Germline CDR1 reads LNHDA; CDR2 reads SQIVND (reference sequence). The CDR3 is made up of 15 amino acids. The CDR3 sequence is CASSPNPGDSDTQYF. CDR3 bases: TGTGCCAGTAGTCCGAATCCGGGGGACTCAGATACGCAGTATTTT.

The genes are TRBV29-1 and TRBJ2-5, with D perhaps TRBD2 (6 bases). V lost 5 bases to trimming and J lost 2 bases, with 12 bases between them. The CDR3 covers 13 residues. Germline CDR1 is SQVTM and CDR2 is ANQGSEA. DNA of the CDR3: TGCAGCGTTAGGGACGGGGGACAAGAGACCCAGTACTTC. Amino acid sequence: CSVRDGGQETQYF.

The genes are TRBV7-9 and TRBJ2-7; no reliable D call. CDR1 is SEHNR and CDR2 is FQNEAQ in the germline V gene (reference sequence). Trimming left V 4 bases short and J 5 bases short, with 18 bases between. The CDR3 is made up of 15 amino acids. CDR3 bases: TGTGCCAGCAGCTACCTCCTCAAAATCCGGGACGAGCAGTACTTC. Protein product: CASSYLLKIRDEQYF.

The rearrangement joins TRBV6-1 to TRBJ2-5; D is ambiguous. The end of the DNA fits TRBJ2-7 better, so the J call may be wrong. The CDR3 consists of 12 residues. The V gene's germline CDR1 is MNHNS and CDR2 SASEGT. The CDR3 DNA reads as TGTGCCTGTGGGCCGTTTCTTTACGAGCAGTACTTC. Translation gives CACGPFLYEQYF.

This clone was found a few times. The chain uses TRBV27 and TRBJ1-2; the match to TRBD1 covers 8 bases. J lost 5 bases, V lost 6 bases, and 14 bases had no gene match. The CDR3 runs 16 residues. Germline values: CDR1 MNHEY, CDR2 SMNVEV (reference sequence). In nucleotides, the CDR3 is TGTGCCAGCAGGCCCCTGGGACAGGCCTTTGGGTATGGCTACACCTTC. Amino acid sequence: CASRPLGQAFGYGYTF.

The V call is TRBV2, the J call TRBJ2-5; D call uncertain. The CDR3 totals 12 residues. Germline CDR1 SNHLY, CDR2 FYNNEI. Trimming stripped 3 bases from V and 4 bases from J, with 6 bases between. CDR3 bases: TGTGCCAGCAGTGACATGCGAGAGACCCAGTACTTC. Encoded protein: CASSDMRETQYF.

The chain uses TRBV11-2 and TRBJ1-4, with 9 bases fitting TRBD1. From germline, CDR1 is SGHAT and CDR2 FQNNGV. V lost 5 bases and J lost 8; bases outside the gene matches: 12. The CDR3 loop spans 16 amino acids. The DNA of the CDR3 is TGTGCCAGCAGCGTAAATCTCCGGGACAGGGACGAAAAACTGTTTTTT. Translating it yields CASSVNLRDRDEKLFF.

The chain employs TRBV7-6 and TRBJ1-1, with D possibly being TRBD1 (6 bases). This CDR3 comprises 14 residues. V lost 1 base to trimming and J lost 5 bases, with 11 bases between them. Germline-derived CDR1 and CDR2 are SGHVS and FNYEAQ. CDR3: CASSLGGGGTEAFF. The CDR3 coding sequence is TGTGCCAGCAGCTTAGGAGGGGGTGGAACTGAAGCTTTCTTT.

The V and J genes are TRBV5-1 and TRBJ1-1; TRBD1 agrees at 7 bases. The germline CDR1 and CDR2 sequences are SGHRS and YFSETQ. The CDR3 contains 12 residues. V dropped 4 bases and J dropped 5; count of bases not matched to a gene: 2. The CDR3, as DNA: TGCGCCAGCAGCGTGGACAGGACTGAAGCTTTCTTT. Translation gives CASSVDRTEAFF. The full variable domain, rest sourced from reference TRBV5-1 and TRBJ1-1, is KAGVTQTPRYLIKTRGQQVTLSCSPISGHRSVSWYQQTPGQGLQFLFEYFSETQRNKGNFPGRFSGRQFSNSRSEMNVSTLELGDSALYLCASSVDRTEAFFGQGTRLTVV.

The genes are TRBV5-1 and TRBJ2-2; 9 bases fit TRBD1. V gave up 5 bases and J gave up 6 bases; unmatched junction bases: 5. This CDR3 spans 14 amino acids. The germline V gene encodes CDR1 SGHRS and CDR2 YFSETQ. CDR3 amino acids: CASRRDRESGELFF. The CDR3 coding sequence is TGCGCCAGCAGGAGGGACAGGGAGTCCGGGGAGCTGTTTTTT.

This chain links TRBV4-1 with TRBJ1-4; tentatively, D is TRBD1 (5 bases). The CDR3 loop spans 15 amino acids. V lost 0 bases, J lost 7 bases, and 12 bases lay in between. Germline-derived CDR1 and CDR2 are MGHRA and YSYEKL. Written as DNA, the CDR3 is TGCGCCAGCAGCCAAGAAGACAGATCATTTGAAAAACTGTTTTTT. Translated, it gives CASSQEDRSFEKLFF.

This clone showed up just a few times. The V gene is TRBV6-5, the J gene TRBJ1-6, with 9 bases matching TRBD1. V dropped 6 bases and J dropped 7; count of bases not matched to a gene: 7. The CDR3 covers 15 residues. Germline lookup yields CDR1 MNHEY and CDR2 SVGAGI. The CDR3 nucleotides read TGTGCCAGCAGCGGACAGGGGCAAGACAATTCACCCCTCCACTTT. It translates to CASSGQGQDNSPLHF.

This clone has a single count. The junction does not match germline at one end; this may be a read error. The chain links TRBV7-9 to TRBJ1-3, with TRBD1 matching over 7 bases. The CDR3 extends over 13 amino acids. The germline V gene encodes CDR1 SEHNR and CDR2 FQNEAQ (reference sequence). CDR3 nucleotide sequence: TGTTCCAGCAGCCCGGGACAGCCCGACACCATATATTTT. It is translated as CSSSPGQPDTIYF. The variable domain in full, with the rest retrieved from reference TRBV7-9 and TRBJ1-3, is DTGVSQNPRHKITKRGQNVTFRCDPISEHNRLYWYRQTLGQGPEFLTYFQNEAQLEKSRLLSDRFSAERPKGSFSTLEIQRTEQGDSAMYLCSSSPGQPDTIYFGEGSWLTVV.

The chain joins TRBV27 to TRBJ1-2; tentative D call: TRBD1 (5 bases). Trimming removed 3 bases at V and 4 bases at J, with 18 bases between. The CDR3 loop spans 16 amino acids. Germline CDR1 and CDR2: MNHEY and SMNVEV (reference sequence). CDR3 sequence: CASSFHRRAIFYGYTF. The CDR3 DNA reads TGTGCCAGCAGTTTCCATCGCAGGGCAATATTCTATGGCTACACCTTC.

The chain couples TRBV7-9 to TRBJ1-2; unclear D gene. Germline values: CDR1 SEHNR, CDR2 FQNEAQ (reference sequence). Trimming removed 2 bases from V and 2 bases from J, with 6 bases in between. This CDR3 contains 13 residues. CDR3 sequence: CASSLLANYGYTF. CDR3 sequence (DNA): TGTGCCAGCAGCTTATTGGCAAACTATGGCTACACCTTC. The variable domain in full, completed from reference TRBV7-9 and TRBJ1-2, reads DTGVSQNPRHKITKRGQNVTFRCDPISEHNRLYWYRQTLGQGPEFLTYFQNEAQLEKSRLLSDRFSAERPKGSFSTLEIQRTEQGDSAMYLCASSLLANYGYTFGSGTRLTVV.

The gene calls are TRBV7-2 and TRBJ2-7, with TRBD2 matching over 8 bases. From germline, CDR1 is SGHTA and CDR2 FQGNSA. The CDR3 extends over 14 amino acids. After removal of 3 bases from V and 2 bases from J, the junction contained 3 bases not matched to a gene. For the CDR3, the DNA is TGTGCCAGCAGCTTTTCGGGGGGGCCCTACGAGCAGTACTTC. It is translated as CASSFSGGPYEQYF.

The V and J genes are TRBV5-6 and TRBJ2-2; 16 bases fit TRBD2. The J segment lost 6 bases and the V segment lost 3 bases, leaving 5 bases of the junction unmatched. The CDR3 runs to 17 residues. Germline V gene sequence: CDR1 SGHDT, CDR2 YYEEEE. The DNA for the CDR3 is TGTGCCAGCAGCTCTGAAGGGACTAGCGGGAGGGCCGGGGAGCTGTTTTTT. Encoded protein: CASSSEGTSGRAGELFF. The full variable domain, with the rest looked up from reference TRBV5-6 and TRBJ2-2, is DAGVTQSPTHLIKTRGQQVTLRCSPKSGHDTVSWYQQALGQGPQFIFQYYEEEERQRGNFPDRFSGHQFPNYSSELNVNALLLGDSALYLCASSSEGTSGRAGELFFGEGSRLTVL.

This chain joins TRBV18 and TRBJ2-3, with 9 bases aligning to TRBD2. Germline CDR1 KGHSH, CDR2 LQKENI. Trimming removed 2 bases from V and 5 bases from J; junction bases left unmatched: 14. The CDR3 contains 18 residues. The chain's CDR3 is CASSPITLAGTLVDTQYF. The CDR3 DNA is TGTGCCAGCTCACCAATCACTCTAGCGGGAACCCTCGTAGATACGCAGTATTTT.